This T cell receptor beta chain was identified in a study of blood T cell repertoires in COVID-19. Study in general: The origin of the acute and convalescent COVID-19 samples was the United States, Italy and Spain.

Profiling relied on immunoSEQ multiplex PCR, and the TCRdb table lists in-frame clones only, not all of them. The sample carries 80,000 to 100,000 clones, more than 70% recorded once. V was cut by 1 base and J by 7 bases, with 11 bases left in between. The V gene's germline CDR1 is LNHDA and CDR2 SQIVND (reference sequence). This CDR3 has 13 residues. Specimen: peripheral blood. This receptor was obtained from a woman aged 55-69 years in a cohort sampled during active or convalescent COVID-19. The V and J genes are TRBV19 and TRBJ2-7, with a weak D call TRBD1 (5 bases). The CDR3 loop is CASSIGTGYEQYF. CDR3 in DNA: TGTGCCAGTAGTATAGGAACAGGCTATGAGCAGTACTTC.